These 5 T cell receptor beta chains were all obtained from the same sample, sequenced in a study of cytomegalovirus exposure and HLA in healthy donors. Some clones are missing from TCRdb's copy, which holds only in-frame ones; the method was immunoSEQ multiplex PCR. The sample holds 80,000 to 100,000 clones, roughly 87% seen once. The material sequenced was PBMCs. These receptors were collected from a woman aged 25-40 years in good health and CMV-seronegative.

The V gene is TRBV6-5, the J gene TRBJ2-5; TRBD2 is a possible D gene (6 bases). Germline-derived CDR1 and CDR2 are MNHEY and SVGAGI. Between the trimmed V and J ends, which lost 4 bases and 4 bases, there was a span of 16 bases. The CDR3 loop spans 15 amino acids. The CDR3 here is CASSSPRGTGETQYF. CDR3 DNA sequence: TGTGCCAGCAGTTCACCCCGGGGGACGGGAGAGACCCAGTACTTC.

This chain uses TRBV13 with TRBJ1-4; D is perhaps TRBD1 (6 bases). CDR3 length: 19 amino acids. V lost 5 bases and J lost 0, with 22 bases in between. CDR1 is PRHDT and CDR2 is FYEKMQ in the germline V gene (reference sequence). The CDR3 region has the DNA TGTGCCAGCAGCCCAAGCCGCTCCGGGACACCTGCAACTAATGAAAAACTGTTTTTT. This encodes CASSPSRSGTPATNEKLFF.

The chain combines TRBV6-5 with TRBJ1-3; D is unresolved. The germline V gene has CDR1 MNHEY and CDR2 SVGAGI. Trimming pared 4 bases from V and 2 bases from J, leaving 9 bases between. The CDR3 runs to 14 residues. As DNA, the CDR3 is TGTGCCAGCAGTTTGGAGGGAACTGGAAACACCATATATTTT. As protein: CASSLEGTGNTIYF.

This chain links TRBV7-6 with TRBJ1-3; 8 bases match TRBD1. Trimming cost V 3 bases and J 4 bases; bases outside gene matches: 5. CDR1 SGHVS and CDR2 FNYEAQ come from the germline V gene. The CDR3 is 15 residues long. The DNA for the CDR3 is TGTGCCAGCAGCTTTGACAGGGGAAAAGGAAACACCATATATTTT. Its protein product is CASSFDRGKGNTIYF.

The chain recombines TRBV29-1 with TRBJ1-5, with TRBD1 matching 8 bases. V was pared by 8 bases and J by 7 bases, with 13 bases of the junction left unmatched. There are 14 residues in the CDR3. The germline V gene has CDR1 SQVTM and CDR2 ANQGSEA. The CDR3, as DNA: TGCAGCCCTTGTGCGACAGGGGACACACAGCCCCAGCATTTT. Its protein is CSPCATGDTQPQHF.